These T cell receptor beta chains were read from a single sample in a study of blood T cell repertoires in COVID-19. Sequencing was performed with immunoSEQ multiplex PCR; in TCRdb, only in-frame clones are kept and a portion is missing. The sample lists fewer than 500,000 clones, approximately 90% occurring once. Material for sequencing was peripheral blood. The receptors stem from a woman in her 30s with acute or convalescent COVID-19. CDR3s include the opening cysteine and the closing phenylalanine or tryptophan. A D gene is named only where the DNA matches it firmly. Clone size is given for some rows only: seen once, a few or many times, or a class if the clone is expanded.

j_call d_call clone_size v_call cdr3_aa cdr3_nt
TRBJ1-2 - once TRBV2 CASRGRGVYGYTF TGTGCCAGCAGGGGGAGGGGGGTCTATGGCTACACCTTC
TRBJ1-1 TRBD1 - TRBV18 CASSPGQANTEAFF TGTGCCAGCTCCCCAGGACAGGCGAACACTGAAGCTTTCTTT
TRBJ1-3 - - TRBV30 CAWSYGAYLRSGNTIYF TGTGCCTGGTCCTATGGGGCGTACCTAAGGTCTGGAAACACCATATATTTT
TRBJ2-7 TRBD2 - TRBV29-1 CSVTSGGGTYEQYF TGCAGCGTGACTAGCGGGGGGGGTACCTACGAGCAGTACTTC
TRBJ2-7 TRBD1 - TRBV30 CAAEPGQGYEQYF TGTGCCGCAGAACCGGGACAGGGATACGAGCAGTACTTC
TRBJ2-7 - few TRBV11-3 CASSLGAAYEQYF TGTGCCAGCAGCTTAGGTGCAGCCTACGAGCAGTACTTC
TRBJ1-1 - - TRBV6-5 CASSFRRTGVSPEAFF TGTGCCAGCAGTTTCCGTAGGACGGGAGTCTCTCCTGAAGCTTTCTTT
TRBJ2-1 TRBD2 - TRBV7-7 CASSPRLADNYNEQFF TGTGCCAGCAGCCCGAGACTAGCGGACAATTACAATGAGCAGTTCTTC
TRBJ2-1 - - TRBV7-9 CATARVPGTFSEQFF TGTGCCACCGCTCGGGTTCCCGGGACATTCTCTGAGCAGTTCTTC
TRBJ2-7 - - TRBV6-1 CASSEWQGPSYEQYF TGTGCCAGCAGTGAATGGCAGGGGCCCTCCTACGAGCAGTACTTC